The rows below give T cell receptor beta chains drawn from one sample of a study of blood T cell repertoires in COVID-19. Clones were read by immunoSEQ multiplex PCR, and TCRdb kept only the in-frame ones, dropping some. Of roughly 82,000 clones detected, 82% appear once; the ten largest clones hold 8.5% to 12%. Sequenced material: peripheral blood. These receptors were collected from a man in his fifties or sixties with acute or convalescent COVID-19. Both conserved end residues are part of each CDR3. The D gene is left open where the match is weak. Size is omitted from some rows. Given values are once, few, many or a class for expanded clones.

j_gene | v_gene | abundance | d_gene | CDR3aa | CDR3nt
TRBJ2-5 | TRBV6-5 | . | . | CASSGGGAGSQYF | TGTGCCAGCAGCGGGGGAGGTGCGGGGTCCCAGTACTTC
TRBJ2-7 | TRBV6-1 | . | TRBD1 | CASSDGQGAYEQYF | TGTGCCAGCAGTGACGGACAGGGGGCTTACGAGCAGTACTTC
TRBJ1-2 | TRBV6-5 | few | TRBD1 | CASSPTGTENYGYTF | TGTGCCAGCAGTCCCACCGGGACAGAAAACTATGGCTACACCTTC
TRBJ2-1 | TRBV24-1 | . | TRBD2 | CATSAGGGARNEQFF | TGTGCCACCAGTGCTGGCGGGGGGGCTCGAAATGAGCAGTTCTTC
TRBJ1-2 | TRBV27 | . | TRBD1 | CASSSTGDGYTF | TGTGCCAGCAGTTCGACAGGGGATGGCTACACCTTC
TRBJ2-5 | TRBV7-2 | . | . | CASSLDQGGQETQYF | TGTGCCAGCAGCTTAGACCAGGGAGGACAAGAGACCCAGTACTTC
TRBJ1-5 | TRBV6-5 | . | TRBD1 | CASSYGQGAFAQHF | TGTGCCAGCAGTTACGGCCAGGGGGCGTTTGCCCAGCATTTT
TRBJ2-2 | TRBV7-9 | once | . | CASSVATGTGELFF | TGTGCCAGCAGCGTCGCAACGGGCACCGGGGAGCTGTTTTTT
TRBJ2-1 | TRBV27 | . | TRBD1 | CASSLPTGGSDNEQFF | TGTGCCAGCAGTTTACCTACAGGGGGCAGCGACAATGAGCAGTTCTTC
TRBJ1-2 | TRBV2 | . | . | CASSEQTPFLGYTF | TGTGCCAGCAGCGAACAGACACCATTTCTTGGCTACACCTTC
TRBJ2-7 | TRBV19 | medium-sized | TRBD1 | CASSKGQGSLYEQYF | TGTGCCAGTAGTAAAGGACAGGGTTCCCTCTACGAGCAGTACTTC
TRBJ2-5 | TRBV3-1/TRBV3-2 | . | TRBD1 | CASSLGDSLQETQYF | TGTGCCAGCAGCCTCGGGGACAGCCTCCAAGAGACCCAGTACTTC
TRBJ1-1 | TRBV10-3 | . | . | CAIRPRGENTEAFF | TGTGCCATCAGACCTCGGGGGGAGAACACTGAAGCTTTCTTT
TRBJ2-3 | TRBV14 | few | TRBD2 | CASSQVIAGGPGDTQYF | TGTGCCAGCAGCCAAGTGATAGCGGGAGGGCCAGGAGATACGCAGTATTTT
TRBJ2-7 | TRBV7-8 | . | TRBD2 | CASSPLAGVGFYEQYF | TGTGCCAGCAGCCCTCTAGCGGGAGTTGGTTTCTACGAGCAGTACTTC
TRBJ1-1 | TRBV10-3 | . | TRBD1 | CAIRAGTGGWETEAFF | TGTGCCATCAGGGCCGGGACAGGGGGCTGGGAAACTGAAGCTTTCTTT
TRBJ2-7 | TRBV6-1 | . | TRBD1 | CASSDLDRGSYEQYF | TGTGCCAGCAGTGACCTTGACAGGGGCTCCTACGAGCAGTACTTC